This T cell receptor beta chain was sequenced in a study of blood T cell repertoires in COVID-19 (dated by TCRdb to the early 2020s). With regard to the full study: Samples covering the acute and convalescent phases of COVID-19 were provided by collaborators in the United States, Italy and Spain. The prospective study material was composed of cDNA or gDNA derived from T cells, B-cell-depleted T cells, or PBMCs. Subjects who had been exposed to COVID-19, were actively infected with it, or had recovered from it provided the deeply sampled blood TCRbeta repertoires that made up the dataset. The repertoires were made available in a free public database intended to serve as a resource for research on the immune response to SARS-CoV-2. Samples came from the ongoing ImmuneRACE study (first 160 participants) plus 1,254 subjects from 6 global collaborators. A de-identified subject ID, COVID-19 status, age in years and sex were almost always included in the sample metadata. Where HLA class I and class II types were available, the types were taken from metadata supplied by the sample provider, not from assay-based typing.

TCRbeta CDR3 regions were amplified from genomic DNA using the immunoSEQ Assay, a bias-controlled multiplex PCR. In the original analysis: Within the assay, amplification of reference gene primers was used to estimate how many nucleated cells each sample contained. To quantify the absolute abundance of each unique TCRbeta CDR3 rearrangement, sequence reads were collapsed and filtered. For each sample, productive Simpson clonality was calculated as the square root of Simpson's diversity index over productive rearrangements. The source is immuneACCESS, and TCRdb retained only in-frame sequences with V and J called. Part of the clones is not carried over; for the studies checked, unresolved V genes explain less than half of this, and the remainder is unexplained. V and J calls and clone size follow that table, whereas D and trimming were derived from the DNA. The sample records roughly 250,000 clones, approximately 85% of which are singletons. About 4.1% of the sample is held by the ten biggest clonotypes.

Participants in the prospective study were aged roughly 18 to 89 years, lived in some 24 United States geographic areas, and enrolled through a virtual design. In the prospective study, participants were assigned to cohorts based on the clinical history participants reported in a screening survey and a study questionnaire. Recovered participants in ImmuneRACE Cohort 3 were defined as having two consecutive negative NP/OP PCR tests, clearance from a healthcare professional, or resolution of symptoms. Each participant in the prospective study had whole blood, serum and a nasopharyngeal or oropharyngeal swab collected by mobile phlebotomists. Participants in the prospective study had the option to provide additional blood draws and questionnaires over a roughly two-month period. Blood samples from the prospective study were shipped frozen or at room temperature prior to DNA extraction. On the study overall, not on this receptor specifically: Clinical and demographic metadata were provided uncurated, with the amount varying by source and participant.

CDR1 LNHDA and CDR2 SQIVND were looked up in the germline V gene (reference sequence). From its cysteine to its phenylalanine, the CDR3 spans 13 amino acids. Only the CDR3 DNA is retained, 39 bases long and in frame from the first base. A distance of 7 bases separates the germline ends of V and J, which lose 5 bases and 2 bases respectively. Of note for this clone: Its antigen remains undetermined. The input lacks base qualities; no much larger clone sits a single base away.

Source material: PBMCs or T cells enriched from blood (not recorded which). The TCR sequence derives from a woman aged 25 to 39 who had recovered from COVID-19. Recombination linked TRBV19 to TRBJ2-1, with TRBD1 perhaps the D gene, on 5 matching bases. The CDR3 here reads CASSSGPYNEQFF. The DNA sequence is given as TGTGCCAGTAGTTCAGGGCCCTACAATGAGCAGTTCTTC. The reference TRBV19 and TRBJ2-1 proteins fill in what lies around the CDR3, so the full variable domain reads DGGITQSPKYLFRKEGQNVTLSCEQNLNHDAMYWYRQDPGQGLRLIYYSQIVNDFQKGDIAEGYSVSREKKESFPLTVTSAQKNPTAFYLCASSSGPYNEQFFGPGTRLTVL.